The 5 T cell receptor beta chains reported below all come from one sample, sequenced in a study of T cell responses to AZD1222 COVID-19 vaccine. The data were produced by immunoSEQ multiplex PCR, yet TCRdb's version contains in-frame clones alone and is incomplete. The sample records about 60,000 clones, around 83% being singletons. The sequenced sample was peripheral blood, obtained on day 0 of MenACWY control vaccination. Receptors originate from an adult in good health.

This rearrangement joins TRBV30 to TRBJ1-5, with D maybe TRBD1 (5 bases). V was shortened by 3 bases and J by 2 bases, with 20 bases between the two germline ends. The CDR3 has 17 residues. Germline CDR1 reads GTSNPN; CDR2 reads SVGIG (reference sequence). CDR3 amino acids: CAWSRRDRLGGNQPQHF. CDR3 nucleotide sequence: TGTGCCTGGAGCCGGAGGGACCGACTGGGAGGCAATCAGCCCCAGCATTTT.

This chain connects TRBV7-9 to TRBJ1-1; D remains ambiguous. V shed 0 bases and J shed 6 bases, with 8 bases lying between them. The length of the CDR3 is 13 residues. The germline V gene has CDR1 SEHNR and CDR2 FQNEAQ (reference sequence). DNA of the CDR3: TGTGCCAGCAGCTTAGCTGGGGAGGCTGAAGCTTTCTTT. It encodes CASSLAGEAEAFF.

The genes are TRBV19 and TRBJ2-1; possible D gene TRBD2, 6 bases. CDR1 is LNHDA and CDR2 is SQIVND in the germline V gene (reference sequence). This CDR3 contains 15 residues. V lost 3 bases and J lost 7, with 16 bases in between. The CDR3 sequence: CASSMFAGNSNEQFF. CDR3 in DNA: TGTGCCAGTAGTATGTTTGCGGGAAATTCGAATGAGCAGTTCTTC.

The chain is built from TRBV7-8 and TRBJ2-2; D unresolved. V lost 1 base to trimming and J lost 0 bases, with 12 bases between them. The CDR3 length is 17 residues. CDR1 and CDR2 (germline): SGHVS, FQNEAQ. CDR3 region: CASSLVFSGTNTGELFF. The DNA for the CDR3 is TGTGCCAGCAGCTTAGTGTTCTCCGGAACGAACACCGGGGAGCTGTTTTTT. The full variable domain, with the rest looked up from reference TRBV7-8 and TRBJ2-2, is GAGVSQSPRYKVAKRGQDVALRCDPISGHVSLFWYQQALGQGPEFLTYFQNEAQLDKSGLPSDRFFAERPEGSVSTLKIQRTQQEDSAVYLCASSLVFSGTNTGELFFGEGSRLTVL.

The DNA of the CDR3 is TGTGCCTGGAGTGCCGGACAAGATCAGCCCCAGCATTTT. Translation: CAWSAGQDQPQHF. The chain is built from TRBV30 and TRBJ1-5, with D tentatively TRBD1 (5 bases). This CDR3 has 13 residues. CDR1 is GTSNPN and CDR2 is SVGIG in the germline V gene (reference sequence). The V and J ends lost 1 base and 5 bases respectively, with 9 bases between them.